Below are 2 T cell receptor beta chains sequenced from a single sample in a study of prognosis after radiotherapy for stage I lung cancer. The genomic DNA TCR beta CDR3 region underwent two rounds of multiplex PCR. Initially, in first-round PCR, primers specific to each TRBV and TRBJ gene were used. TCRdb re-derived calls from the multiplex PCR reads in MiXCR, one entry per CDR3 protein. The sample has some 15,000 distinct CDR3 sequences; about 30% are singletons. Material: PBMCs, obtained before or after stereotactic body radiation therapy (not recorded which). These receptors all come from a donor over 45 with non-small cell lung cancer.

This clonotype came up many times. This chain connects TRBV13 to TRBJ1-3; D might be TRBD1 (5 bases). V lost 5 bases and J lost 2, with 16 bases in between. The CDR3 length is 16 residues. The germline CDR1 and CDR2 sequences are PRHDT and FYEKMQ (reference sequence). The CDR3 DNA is TGTGCCAGCAGCGGGGGTGGGGCGGTTACTGGAAACACCATATATTTT. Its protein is CASSGGGAVTGNTIYF.

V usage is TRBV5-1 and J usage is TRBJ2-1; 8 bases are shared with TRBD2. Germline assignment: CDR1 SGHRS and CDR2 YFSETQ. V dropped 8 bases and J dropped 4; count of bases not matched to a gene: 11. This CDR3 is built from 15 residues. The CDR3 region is CASRTSLVPYNEQFF. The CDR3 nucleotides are TGCGCCAGTCGGACTAGCTTAGTCCCTTACAATGAGCAGTTCTTC.